A single T cell receptor (beta chain) is shown here with its context. Its antigen is as yet unknown. The CDR3 contains 16 residues. The germline V gene has CDR1 LNHDA and CDR2 SQIVND (reference sequence). J gave up 6 bases and V 3 bases, and 9 bases lay outside the gene matches. The study ran its PCR with 60 Vbeta and 13 Jbeta primers. TCRdb's table, derived via immunoSEQ multiplex PCR, lists solely in-frame clones and lacks some. The data show 150,000 to 200,000 clones, with more than 80% seen just once and 0.6% to 0.7% held by the top ten. The sample originates from a study of cytomegalovirus exposure and HLA in healthy donors. Overall study findings and caveats: Several of the most significant clusters appeared, in a later analysis, to be linked to common viral pathogens. TCR beta chain V- and J-gene trimming was linked, in a later analysis, to a missense variant in DCLRE1C.

Regarding donors, all were healthy bone marrow donors. The chain recombines TRBV19 with TRBJ2-1; 9 nucleotides line up with TRBD2. This sequence was found in a boy between 10 and 17 years old in good health and CMV-seronegative. The sample was PBMCs. In DNA form, the CDR3 reads TGTGCCAGTAGTATCCCTCCAGCGGGAGGACGCAATGAGCAGTTCTTC. Protein product: CASSIPPAGGRNEQFF.